This T cell receptor beta chain is from a study of T cell repertoires in cytomegalovirus infection. Study-level background: Signatures in public TCR beta sequences pointed to both CMV infection and matching HLA type.

TCRdb analysed the reads with MiXCR anew, one entry per CDR3 protein. This table has about 360,000 distinct CDR3 sequences, approximately 18% appearing once. CDR1 and CDR2 from the germline V gene are LNHDA and SQIVND (reference sequence). The CDR3 extends over 13 amino acids. The V end lost 3 bases, the J end lost 10 bases, and 13 bases lay between the germline ends. Only a few counts were recorded for this clonotype. Its specificity is not known. Study-level points and caveats: Identification of carriers of CMV plus the relevant HLA was achieved through cumulative public TCR beta family frequency. What dominated the ex vivo response were HLA-C-restricted CMV-specific TCR beta clonotypes.

The receptor was derived from a human donor in good health (CMV status not recorded). Some clones in this sample may be carry-over from other donors' samples. Sequencing was performed on PBMCs. The chain employs TRBV19 and TRBJ2-1; D is perhaps TRBD2 (6 bases). CDR3 coding DNA: TGTGCCAGTAGTATTTTAGGCCTAGCGGAGCAGTTCTTC. It specifies CASSILGLAEQFF.